The sequence of this T cell receptor (beta chain) was determined in a study of blood T cells in healthy people across ages. Findings of the study overall: Researchers said unsorted PBMCs prevented a conclusive naive versus antigen-experienced comparison. A greater number of naive CD4+ cells and higher diversity distinguished long-lived donors from aged donors.

V gave up 1 base and J gave up 8 bases; unmatched junction bases: 11. CDR3 size: 16 residues. Germline CDR1 reads LGHDT; CDR2 reads YNNKEL (reference sequence). A second about 7 to 11 cycle PCR used barcoded and J-beta primers. Carrying 12 random nucleotides, a template-switch adaptor labeled each individual cDNA molecule. A single record per CDR3 protein comes from TCRdb applying MiXCR to the 5' RACE reads. The sample has 730,000 or so distinct CDR3 sequences, around two fifths seen once. A word on this clonotype: Its target is not known.

Sequencing was carried out using blood. The TCR sequence derives from a man older than 75 in good health. The V call is TRBV3-1, the J call TRBJ2-1, with 7 bases lining up with TRBD2. CDR3 nucleotides: TGTGCCAGCAGCCAAGGCCTAGCGGCCGTCGGGCATGAGCAGTTCTTC. As protein: CASSQGLAAVGHEQFF.